The rows below give T cell receptor beta chains drawn from one sample of a study of blood T cell dynamics during melanoma immunotherapy. Produced via immunoSEQ multiplex PCR; TCRdb's table is partial and in-frame only. The sample lists thousands of clones; roughly 90% were seen once. The material sequenced was effector memory CD8+ T cells from blood, taken from a patient treated with checkpoint blockade. The receptors derive from a human donor with melanoma. The conserved cysteine and the conserved F or W are not part of the CDR3 here. The size field is filled for only some rows; it gives once, few, many or a size class.

V: TRBV11-3; J: TRBJ2-1; size: NA; CDR3: ASSPWAGLAGPQVDNEQF
V: TRBV19; J: TRBJ1-1; size: few; CDR3: ASNSVMNTEAF
V: TRBV27; J: TRBJ2-5; size: NA; CDR3: ASRPTENQETQY
V: TRBV7-9; J: TRBJ2-1; size: NA; CDR3: ASSLAADEQF
V: TRBV9; J: TRBJ2-7; size: NA; CDR3: ASSVASGGTYEQY
V: TRBV29-1; J: TRBJ2-7; size: NA; CDR3: SVERGGGYEQY
V: TRBV28; J: TRBJ1-3; size: NA; CDR3: ASSLSRTRGTIY
V: TRBV13; J: TRBJ1-1; size: NA; CDR3: ASSLARVNTEAF
V: TRBV27; J: TRBJ2-2; size: NA; CDR3: ASSFGGLYTGELF
V: TRBV11-2; J: TRBJ2-7; size: NA; CDR3: ASSLVWEEQY
V: TRBV19; J: TRBJ2-1; size: NA; CDR3: ASSILLALHNEQF
V: TRBV30; J: TRBJ2-1; size: NA; CDR3: AWSGGDSYNEQF